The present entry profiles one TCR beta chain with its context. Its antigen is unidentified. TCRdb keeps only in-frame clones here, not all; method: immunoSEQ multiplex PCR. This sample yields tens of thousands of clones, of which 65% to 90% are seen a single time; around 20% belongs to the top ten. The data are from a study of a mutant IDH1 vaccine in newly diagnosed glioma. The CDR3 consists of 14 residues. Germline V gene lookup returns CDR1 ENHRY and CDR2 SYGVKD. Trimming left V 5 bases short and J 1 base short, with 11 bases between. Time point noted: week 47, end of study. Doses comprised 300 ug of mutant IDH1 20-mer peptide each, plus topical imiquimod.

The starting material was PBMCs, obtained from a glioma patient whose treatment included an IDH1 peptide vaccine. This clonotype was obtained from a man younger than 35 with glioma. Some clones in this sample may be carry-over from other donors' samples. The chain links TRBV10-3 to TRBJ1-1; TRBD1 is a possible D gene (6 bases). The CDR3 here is CAISQGGSNTEAFF. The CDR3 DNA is TGTGCCATCAGTCAAGGGGGGTCGAACACTGAAGCTTTCTTT.